This T cell receptor beta chain derives from a study of CXCR3-negative and CXCR3-positive naive CD8 T cells. Regarding the study as a whole: TRBV-TRBJ usage matched between naive CXCR3-negative and CXCR3-positive cells but not between memory cells. CXCR3-expressing naive cells carried TRB CDR3s more hydrophobic than those of CXCR3-negative naive cells. High diversity, comparable across both naive subsets, contrasted with much lower diversity in memory CD8+ cells.

TRB cDNA libraries were made by UMI-labeled 5' RACE. TCRdb reprocessed the 5' RACE reads, with one entry per CDR3 protein and no DNA. Found here are just over 3,500 distinct CDR3 sequences; the top ten clones hold 1.5% to 2%. Naive CD8+ T cells were CD45RO-CCR7+CD27+CD95-. The CDR3 has 14 amino acids. Per the germline V gene, CDR1 is SGHAT and CDR2 is FQNNGV. Concerning this clonotype: What it recognizes is unknown.

The specimen was naive CXCR3- CD8+ T cells from blood. The subset: CD45RO-CCR7+CD27+CD95- naive CD8+ T cells lacking CXCR3 (TNR3-). This clonotype was obtained from a human donor in good health. Some clones in this sample may be carry-over from other donors' samples. The chain recombines TRBV11-2 with TRBJ2-7; TCRdb's D call of TRBD1 is untestable without DNA. CDR3: CASSLGPMGGEQYF.